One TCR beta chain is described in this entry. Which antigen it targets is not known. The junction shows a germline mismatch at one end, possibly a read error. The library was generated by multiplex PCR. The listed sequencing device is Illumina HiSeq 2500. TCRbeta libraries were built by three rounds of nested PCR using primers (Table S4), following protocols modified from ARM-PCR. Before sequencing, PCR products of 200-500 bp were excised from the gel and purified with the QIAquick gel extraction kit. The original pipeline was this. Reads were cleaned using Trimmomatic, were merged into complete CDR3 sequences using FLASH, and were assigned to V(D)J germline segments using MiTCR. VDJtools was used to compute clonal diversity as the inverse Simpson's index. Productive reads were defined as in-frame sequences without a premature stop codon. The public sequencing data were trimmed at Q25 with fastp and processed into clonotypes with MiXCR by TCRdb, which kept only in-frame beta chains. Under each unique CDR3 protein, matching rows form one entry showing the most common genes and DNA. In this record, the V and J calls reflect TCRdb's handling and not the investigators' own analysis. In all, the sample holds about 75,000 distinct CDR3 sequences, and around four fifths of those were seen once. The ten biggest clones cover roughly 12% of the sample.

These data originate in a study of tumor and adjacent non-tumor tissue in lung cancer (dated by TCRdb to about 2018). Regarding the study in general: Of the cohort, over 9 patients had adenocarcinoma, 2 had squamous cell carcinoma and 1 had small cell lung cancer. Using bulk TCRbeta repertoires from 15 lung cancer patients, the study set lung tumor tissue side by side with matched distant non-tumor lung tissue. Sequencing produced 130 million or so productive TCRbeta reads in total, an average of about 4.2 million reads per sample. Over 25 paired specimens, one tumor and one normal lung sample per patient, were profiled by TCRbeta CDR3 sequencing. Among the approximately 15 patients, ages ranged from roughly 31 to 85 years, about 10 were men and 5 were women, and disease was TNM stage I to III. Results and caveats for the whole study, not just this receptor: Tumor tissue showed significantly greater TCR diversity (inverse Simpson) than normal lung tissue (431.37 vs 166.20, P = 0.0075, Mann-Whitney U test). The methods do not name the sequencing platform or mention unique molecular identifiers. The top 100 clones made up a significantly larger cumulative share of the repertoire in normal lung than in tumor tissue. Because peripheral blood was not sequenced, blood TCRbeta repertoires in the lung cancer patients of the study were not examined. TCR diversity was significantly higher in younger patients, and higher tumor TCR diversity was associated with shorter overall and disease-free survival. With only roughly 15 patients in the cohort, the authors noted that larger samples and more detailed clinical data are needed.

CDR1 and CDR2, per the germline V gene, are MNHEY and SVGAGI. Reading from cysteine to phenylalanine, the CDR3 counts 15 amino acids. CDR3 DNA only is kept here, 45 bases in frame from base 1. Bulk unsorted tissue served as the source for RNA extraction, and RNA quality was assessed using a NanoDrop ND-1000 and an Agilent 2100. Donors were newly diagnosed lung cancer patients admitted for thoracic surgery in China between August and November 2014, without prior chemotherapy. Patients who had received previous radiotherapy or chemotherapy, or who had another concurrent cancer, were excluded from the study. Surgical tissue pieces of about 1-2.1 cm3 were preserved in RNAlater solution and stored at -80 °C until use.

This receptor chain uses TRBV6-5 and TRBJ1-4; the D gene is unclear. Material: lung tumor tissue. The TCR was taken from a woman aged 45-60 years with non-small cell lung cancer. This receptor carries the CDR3 CASSYSGGVGEKLFF. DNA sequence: TGTGCCAGCAGCTACTCGGGCGGCGTTGGAGAAAAACTGTTTTTT.